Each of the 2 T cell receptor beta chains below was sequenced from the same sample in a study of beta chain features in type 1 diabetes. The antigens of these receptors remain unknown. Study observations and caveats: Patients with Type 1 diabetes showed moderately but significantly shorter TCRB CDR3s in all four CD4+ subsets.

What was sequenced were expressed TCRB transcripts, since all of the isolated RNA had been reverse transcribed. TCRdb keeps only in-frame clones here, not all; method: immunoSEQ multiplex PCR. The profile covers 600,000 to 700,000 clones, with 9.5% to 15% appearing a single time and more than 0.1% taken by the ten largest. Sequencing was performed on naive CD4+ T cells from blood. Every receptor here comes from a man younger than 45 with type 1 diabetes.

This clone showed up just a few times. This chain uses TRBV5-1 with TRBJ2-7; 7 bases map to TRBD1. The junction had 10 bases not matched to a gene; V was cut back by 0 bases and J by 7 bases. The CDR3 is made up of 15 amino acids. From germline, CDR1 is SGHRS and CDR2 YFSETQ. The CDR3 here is CASSLVGQGVGEQYF. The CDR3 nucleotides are TGCGCCAGCAGCTTGGTTGGCCAGGGGGTAGGAGAGCAGTACTTC.

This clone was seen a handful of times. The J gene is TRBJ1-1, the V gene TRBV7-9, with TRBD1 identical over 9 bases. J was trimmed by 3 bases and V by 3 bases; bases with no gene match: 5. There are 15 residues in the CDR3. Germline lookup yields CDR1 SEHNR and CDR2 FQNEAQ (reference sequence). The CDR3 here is CASSLDRGPHTEAFF. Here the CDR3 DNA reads TGTGCCAGCAGCTTGGACAGGGGACCACACACTGAAGCTTTCTTT.